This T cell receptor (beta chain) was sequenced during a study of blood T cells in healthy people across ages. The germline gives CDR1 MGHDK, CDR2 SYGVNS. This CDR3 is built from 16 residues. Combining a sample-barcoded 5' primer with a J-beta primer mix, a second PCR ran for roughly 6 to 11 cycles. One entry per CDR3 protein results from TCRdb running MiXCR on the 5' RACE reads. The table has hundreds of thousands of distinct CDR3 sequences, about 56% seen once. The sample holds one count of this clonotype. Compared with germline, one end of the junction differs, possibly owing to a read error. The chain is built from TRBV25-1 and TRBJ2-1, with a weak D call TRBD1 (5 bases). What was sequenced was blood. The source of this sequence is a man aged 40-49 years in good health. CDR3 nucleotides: TGTGCCGGCAGTACCATTACAGGCAGAATCTACAATGAGCAGTTCTTC. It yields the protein CAGSTITGRIYNEQFF.